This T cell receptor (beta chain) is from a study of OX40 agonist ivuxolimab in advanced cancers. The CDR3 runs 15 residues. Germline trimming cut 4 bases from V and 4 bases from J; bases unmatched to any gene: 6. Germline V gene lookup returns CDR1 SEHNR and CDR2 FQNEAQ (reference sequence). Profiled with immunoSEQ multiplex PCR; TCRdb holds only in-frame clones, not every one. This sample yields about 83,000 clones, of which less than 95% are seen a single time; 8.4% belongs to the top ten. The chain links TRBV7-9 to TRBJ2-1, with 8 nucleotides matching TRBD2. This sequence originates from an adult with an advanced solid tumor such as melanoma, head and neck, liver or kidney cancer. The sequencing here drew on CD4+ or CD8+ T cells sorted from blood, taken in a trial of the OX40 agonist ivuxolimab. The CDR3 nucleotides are TGTGCCAGCAGCTACCGGGAGGGCCTTTACAATGAGCAGTTCTTC. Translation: CASSYREGLYNEQFF.